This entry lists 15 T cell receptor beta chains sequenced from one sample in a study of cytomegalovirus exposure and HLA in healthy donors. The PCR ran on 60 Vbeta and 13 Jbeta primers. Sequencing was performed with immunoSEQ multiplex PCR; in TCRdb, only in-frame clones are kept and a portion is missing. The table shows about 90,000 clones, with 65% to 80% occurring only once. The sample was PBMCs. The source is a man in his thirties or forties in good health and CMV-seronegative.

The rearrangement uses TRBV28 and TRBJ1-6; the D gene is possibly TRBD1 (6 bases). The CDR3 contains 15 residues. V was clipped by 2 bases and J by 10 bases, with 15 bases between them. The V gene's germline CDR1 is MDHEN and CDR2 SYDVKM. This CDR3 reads CASSLGGAGGSPLHF. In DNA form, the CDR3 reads TGTGCCAGCAGTTTAGGGGGGGCCGGCGGGTCACCCCTCCACTTT.

CDR3 region: CASSRGGQETQYF. The CDR3, as DNA: TGTGCCAGCAGCAGGGGGGGGCAAGAGACCCAGTACTTC. This rearrangement joins TRBV5-8 to TRBJ2-5; tentative D call: TRBD2 (7 bases). CDR3 length equals 13 residues. Germline loops: CDR1 SGHTS, CDR2 YDEGEE. Trimming removed 4 bases at V and 2 bases at J, with 9 bases between.

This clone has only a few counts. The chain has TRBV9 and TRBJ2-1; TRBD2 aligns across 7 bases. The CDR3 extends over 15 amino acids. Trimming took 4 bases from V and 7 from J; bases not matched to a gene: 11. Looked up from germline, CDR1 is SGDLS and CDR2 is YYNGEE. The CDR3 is CASSSEGGFVNEQFF. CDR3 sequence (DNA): TGTGCCAGCAGCTCTGAGGGAGGGTTTGTTAATGAGCAGTTCTTC.

The CDR3 DNA is TGTGCCAGCACCGAGGGGGGGGACAGGATGATGAACACTGAAGCTTTCTTT. Translation: CASTEGGDRMMNTEAFF. This sequence joins TRBV7-9 and TRBJ1-1, with TRBD1 matching over 8 bases. Trimming removed 7 bases from V and 0 bases from J; junction bases left unmatched: 13. From germline, CDR1 is SEHNR and CDR2 FQNEAQ (reference sequence). The CDR3 totals 17 residues.

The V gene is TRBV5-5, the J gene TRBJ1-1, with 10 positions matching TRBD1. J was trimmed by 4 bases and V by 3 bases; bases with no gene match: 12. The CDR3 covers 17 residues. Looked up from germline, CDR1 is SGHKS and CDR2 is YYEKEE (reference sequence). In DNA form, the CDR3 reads TGTGCCAGCAGCTCTCGACAGGGGGCGGATGAGGGCACTGAAGCTTTCTTT. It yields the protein CASSSRQGADEGTEAFF.

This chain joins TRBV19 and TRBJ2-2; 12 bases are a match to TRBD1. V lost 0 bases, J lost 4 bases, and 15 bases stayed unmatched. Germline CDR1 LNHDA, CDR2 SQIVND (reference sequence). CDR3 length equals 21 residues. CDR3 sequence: CASSIDWWDRGLERGTGELFF. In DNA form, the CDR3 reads TGTGCCAGTAGTATAGATTGGTGGGACAGGGGGCTCGAGCGCGGCACCGGGGAGCTGTTTTTT. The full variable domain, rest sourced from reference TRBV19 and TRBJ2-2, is DGGITQSPKYLFRKEGQNVTLSCEQNLNHDAMYWYRQDPGQGLRLIYYSQIVNDFQKGDIAEGYSVSREKKESFPLTVTSAQKNPTAFYLCASSIDWWDRGLERGTGELFFGEGSRLTVL.

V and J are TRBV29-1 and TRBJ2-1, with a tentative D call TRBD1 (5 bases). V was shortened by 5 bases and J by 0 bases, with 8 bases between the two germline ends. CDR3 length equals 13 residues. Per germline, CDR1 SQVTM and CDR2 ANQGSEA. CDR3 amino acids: CSVTDSSYNEQFF. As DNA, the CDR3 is TGCAGCGTTACTGACAGCTCCTACAATGAGCAGTTCTTC.

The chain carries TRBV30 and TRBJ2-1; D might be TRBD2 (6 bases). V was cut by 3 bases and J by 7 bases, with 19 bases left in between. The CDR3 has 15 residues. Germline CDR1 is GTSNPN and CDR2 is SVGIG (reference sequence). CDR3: CAWSPTGTPGNEQFF. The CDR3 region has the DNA TGTGCCTGGAGCCCAACCGGGACTCCGGGGAATGAGCAGTTCTTC.

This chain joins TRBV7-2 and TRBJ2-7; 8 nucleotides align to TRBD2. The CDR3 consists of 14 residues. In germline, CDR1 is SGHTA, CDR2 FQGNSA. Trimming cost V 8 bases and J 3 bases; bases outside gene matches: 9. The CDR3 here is CASHPGGDDYEQYF. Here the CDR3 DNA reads TGTGCCAGCCACCCGGGAGGGGACGACTACGAGCAGTACTTC.

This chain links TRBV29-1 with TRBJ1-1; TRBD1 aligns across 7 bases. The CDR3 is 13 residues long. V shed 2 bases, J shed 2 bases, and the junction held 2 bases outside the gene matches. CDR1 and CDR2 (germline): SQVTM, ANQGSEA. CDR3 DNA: TGCAGCGTTGAACGGGACAGTAACACTGAAGCTTTCTTT. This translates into CSVERDSNTEAFF.

The CDR3 sequence is CSANTQGLAGANVLTF. As DNA, the CDR3 is TGCAGCGCAAATACACAGGGGTTGGCTGGGGCCAACGTCCTGACTTTC. This chain joins TRBV29-1 and TRBJ2-6, with 7 positions matching TRBD1. The CDR3 has 16 amino acids. Germline trimming cut 7 bases from V and 2 bases from J; bases unmatched to any gene: 11. The germline gives CDR1 SQVTM, CDR2 ANQGSEA.

The CDR3 coding sequence is TGTGCCAGCACCACCTTGGGCCGTCCAACATTAAGGACTGAAGCTTTCTTT. Residues: CASTTLGRPTLRTEAFF. V is TRBV5-5 and J is TRBJ1-1; D not resolved. The CDR3 is 17 amino acids. The germline CDR1 and CDR2 sequences are SGHKS and YYEKEE (reference sequence). Trimming pared 6 bases from V and 5 bases from J, leaving 26 bases between.

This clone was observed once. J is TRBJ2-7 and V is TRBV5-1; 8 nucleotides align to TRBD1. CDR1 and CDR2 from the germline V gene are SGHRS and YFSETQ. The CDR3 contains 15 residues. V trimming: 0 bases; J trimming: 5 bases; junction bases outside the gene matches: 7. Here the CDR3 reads CASSLVRTGTDEQYF. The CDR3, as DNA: TGCGCCAGCAGCTTGGTGAGGACAGGGACAGACGAGCAGTACTTC.

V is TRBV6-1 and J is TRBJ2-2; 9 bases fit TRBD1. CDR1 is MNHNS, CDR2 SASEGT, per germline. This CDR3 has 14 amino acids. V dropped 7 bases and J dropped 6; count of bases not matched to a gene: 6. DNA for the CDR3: TGTGCCAGCACCTTATGGGACAGGGCCGGGGAGCTGTTTTTT. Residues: CASTLWDRAGELFF.

CDR3 nucleotide sequence: TGTGCCAGCAGTTTAGGGACAGGGGGCCCCTACGAGCAGTACTTC. Encoded protein: CASSLGTGGPYEQYF. The V gene is TRBV27, the J gene TRBJ2-7; 12 bases line up with TRBD1. The CDR3 has 15 amino acids. The V and J ends lost 2 bases and 2 bases, in that order; junction bases with no gene match: 1. The germline V gene encodes CDR1 MNHEY and CDR2 SMNVEV (reference sequence).